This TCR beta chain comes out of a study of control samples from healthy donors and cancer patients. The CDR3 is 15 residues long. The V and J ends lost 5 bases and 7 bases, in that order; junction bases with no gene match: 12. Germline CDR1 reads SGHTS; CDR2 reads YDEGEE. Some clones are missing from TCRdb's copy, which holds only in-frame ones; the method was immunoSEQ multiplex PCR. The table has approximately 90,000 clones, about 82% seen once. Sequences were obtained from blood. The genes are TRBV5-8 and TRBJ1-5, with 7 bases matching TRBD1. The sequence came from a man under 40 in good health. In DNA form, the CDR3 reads TGTGCCAGCAGTTCGACAGGGTCCATTGGCCAGCCCCAGCATTTT. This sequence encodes CASSSTGSIGQPQHF.